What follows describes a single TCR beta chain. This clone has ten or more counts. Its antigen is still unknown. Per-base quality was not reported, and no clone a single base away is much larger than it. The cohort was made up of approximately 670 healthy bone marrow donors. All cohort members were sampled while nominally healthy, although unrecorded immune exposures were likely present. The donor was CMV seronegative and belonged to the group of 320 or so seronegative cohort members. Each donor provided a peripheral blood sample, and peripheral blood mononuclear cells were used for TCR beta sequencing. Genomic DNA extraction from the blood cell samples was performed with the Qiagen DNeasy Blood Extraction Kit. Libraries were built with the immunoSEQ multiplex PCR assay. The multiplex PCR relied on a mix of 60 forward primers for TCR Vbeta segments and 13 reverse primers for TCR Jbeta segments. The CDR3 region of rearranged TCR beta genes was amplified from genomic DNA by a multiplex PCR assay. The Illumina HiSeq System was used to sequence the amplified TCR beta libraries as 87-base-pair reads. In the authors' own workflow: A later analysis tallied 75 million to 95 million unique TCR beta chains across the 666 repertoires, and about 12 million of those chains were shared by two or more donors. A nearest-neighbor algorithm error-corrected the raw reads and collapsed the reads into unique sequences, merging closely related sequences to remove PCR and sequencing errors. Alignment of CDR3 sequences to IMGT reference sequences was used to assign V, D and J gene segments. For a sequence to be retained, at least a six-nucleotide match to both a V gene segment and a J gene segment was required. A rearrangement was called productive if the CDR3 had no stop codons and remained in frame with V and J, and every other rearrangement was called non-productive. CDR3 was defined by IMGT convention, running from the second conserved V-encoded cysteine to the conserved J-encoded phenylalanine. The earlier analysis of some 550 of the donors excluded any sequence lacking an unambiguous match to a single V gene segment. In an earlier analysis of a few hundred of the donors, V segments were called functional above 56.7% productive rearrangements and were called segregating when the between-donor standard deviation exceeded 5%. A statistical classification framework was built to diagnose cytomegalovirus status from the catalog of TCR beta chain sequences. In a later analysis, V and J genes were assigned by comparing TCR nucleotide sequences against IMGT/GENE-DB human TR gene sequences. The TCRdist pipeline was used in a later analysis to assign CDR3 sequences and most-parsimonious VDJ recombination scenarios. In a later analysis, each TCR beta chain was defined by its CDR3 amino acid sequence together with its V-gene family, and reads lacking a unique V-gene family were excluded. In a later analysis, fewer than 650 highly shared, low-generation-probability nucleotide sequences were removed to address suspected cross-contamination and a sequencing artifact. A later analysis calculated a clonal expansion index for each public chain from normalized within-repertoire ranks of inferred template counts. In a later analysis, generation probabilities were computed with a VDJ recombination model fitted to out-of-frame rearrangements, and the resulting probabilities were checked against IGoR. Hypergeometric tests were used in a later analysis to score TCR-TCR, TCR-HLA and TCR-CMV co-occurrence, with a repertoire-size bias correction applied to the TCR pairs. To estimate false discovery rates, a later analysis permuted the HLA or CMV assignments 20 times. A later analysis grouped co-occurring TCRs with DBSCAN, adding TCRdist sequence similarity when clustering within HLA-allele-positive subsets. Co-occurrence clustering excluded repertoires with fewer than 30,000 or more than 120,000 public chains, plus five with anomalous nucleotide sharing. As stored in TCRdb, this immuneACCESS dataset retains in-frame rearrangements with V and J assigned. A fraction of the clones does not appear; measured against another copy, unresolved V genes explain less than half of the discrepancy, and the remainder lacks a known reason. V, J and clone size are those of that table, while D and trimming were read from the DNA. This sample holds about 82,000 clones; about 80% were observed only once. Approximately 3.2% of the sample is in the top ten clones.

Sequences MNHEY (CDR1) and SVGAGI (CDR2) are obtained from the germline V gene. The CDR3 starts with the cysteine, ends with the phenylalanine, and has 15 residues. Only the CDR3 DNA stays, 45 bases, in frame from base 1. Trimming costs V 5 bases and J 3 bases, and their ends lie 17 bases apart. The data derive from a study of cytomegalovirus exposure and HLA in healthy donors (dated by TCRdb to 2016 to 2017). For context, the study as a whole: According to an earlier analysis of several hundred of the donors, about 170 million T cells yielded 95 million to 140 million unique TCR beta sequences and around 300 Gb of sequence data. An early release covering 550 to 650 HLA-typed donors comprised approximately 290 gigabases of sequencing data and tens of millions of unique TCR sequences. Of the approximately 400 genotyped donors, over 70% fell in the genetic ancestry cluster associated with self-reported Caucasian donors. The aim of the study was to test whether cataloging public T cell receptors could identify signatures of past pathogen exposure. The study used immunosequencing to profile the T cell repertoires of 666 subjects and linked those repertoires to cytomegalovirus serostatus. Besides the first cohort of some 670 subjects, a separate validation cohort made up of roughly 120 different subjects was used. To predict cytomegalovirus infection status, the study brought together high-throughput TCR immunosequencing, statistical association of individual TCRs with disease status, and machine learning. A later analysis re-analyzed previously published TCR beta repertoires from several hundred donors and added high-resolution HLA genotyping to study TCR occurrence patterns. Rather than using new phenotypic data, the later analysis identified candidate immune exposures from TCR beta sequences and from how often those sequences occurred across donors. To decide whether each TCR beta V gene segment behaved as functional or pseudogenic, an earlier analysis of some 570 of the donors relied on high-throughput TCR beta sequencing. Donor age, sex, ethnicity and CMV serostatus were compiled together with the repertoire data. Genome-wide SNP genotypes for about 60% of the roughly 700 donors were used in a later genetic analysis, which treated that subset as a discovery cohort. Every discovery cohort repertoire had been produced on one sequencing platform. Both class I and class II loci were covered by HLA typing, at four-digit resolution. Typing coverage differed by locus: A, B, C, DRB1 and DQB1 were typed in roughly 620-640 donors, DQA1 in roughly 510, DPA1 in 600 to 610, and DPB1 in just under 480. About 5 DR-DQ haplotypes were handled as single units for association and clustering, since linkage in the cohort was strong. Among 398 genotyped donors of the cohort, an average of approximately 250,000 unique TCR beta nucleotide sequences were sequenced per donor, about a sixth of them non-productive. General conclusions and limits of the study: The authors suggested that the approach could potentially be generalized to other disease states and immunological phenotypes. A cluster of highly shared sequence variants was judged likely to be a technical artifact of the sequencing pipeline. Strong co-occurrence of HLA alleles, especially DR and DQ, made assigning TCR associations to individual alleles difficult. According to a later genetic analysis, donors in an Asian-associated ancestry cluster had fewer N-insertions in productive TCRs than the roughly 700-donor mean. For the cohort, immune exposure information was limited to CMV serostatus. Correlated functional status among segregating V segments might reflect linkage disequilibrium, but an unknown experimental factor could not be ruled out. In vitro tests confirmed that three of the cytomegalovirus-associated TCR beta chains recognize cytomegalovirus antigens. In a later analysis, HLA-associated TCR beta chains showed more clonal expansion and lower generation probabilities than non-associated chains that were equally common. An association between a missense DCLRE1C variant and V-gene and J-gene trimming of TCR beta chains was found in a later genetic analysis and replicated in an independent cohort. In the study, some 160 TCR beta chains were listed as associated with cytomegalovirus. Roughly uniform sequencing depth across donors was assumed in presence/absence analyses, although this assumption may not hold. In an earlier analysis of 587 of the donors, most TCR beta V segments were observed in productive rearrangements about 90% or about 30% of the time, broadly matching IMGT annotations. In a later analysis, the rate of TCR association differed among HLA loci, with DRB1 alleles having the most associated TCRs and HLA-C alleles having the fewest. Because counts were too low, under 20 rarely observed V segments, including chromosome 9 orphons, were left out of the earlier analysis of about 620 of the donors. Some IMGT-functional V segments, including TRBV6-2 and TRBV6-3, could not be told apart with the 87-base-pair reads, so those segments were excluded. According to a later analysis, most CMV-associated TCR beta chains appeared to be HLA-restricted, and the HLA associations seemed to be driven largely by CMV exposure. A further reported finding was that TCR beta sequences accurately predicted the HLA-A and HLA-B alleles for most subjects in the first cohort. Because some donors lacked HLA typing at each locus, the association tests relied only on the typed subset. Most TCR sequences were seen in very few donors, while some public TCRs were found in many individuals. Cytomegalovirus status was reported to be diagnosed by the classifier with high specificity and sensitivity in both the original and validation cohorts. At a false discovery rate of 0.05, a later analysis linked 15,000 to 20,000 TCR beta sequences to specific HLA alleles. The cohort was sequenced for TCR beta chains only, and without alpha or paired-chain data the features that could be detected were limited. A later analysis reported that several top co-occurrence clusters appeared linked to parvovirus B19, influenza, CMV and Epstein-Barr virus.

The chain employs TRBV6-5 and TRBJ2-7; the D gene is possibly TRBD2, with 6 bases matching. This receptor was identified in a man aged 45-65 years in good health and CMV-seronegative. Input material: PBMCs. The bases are TGTGCCAGCAGTACCGCCCTCGGGGAGGTCTACGAGCAGTACTTC. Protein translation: CASSTALGEVYEQYF.